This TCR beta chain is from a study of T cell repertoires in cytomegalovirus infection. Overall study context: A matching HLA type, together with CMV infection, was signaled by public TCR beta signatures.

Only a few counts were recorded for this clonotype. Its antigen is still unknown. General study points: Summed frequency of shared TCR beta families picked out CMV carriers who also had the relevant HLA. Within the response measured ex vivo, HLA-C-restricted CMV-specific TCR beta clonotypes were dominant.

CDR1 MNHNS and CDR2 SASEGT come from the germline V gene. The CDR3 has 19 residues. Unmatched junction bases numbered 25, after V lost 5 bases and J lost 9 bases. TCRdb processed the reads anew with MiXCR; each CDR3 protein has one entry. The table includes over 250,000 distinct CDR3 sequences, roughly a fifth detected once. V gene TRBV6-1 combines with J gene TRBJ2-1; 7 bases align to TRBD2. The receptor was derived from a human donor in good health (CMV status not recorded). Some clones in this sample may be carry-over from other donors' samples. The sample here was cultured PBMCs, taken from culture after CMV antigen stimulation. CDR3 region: CASSYVGGGSRLGVGEQFF. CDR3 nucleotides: TGTGCCAGCAGTTACGTGGGGGGGGGGAGTAGGTTAGGGGTAGGTGAGCAGTTCTTC.